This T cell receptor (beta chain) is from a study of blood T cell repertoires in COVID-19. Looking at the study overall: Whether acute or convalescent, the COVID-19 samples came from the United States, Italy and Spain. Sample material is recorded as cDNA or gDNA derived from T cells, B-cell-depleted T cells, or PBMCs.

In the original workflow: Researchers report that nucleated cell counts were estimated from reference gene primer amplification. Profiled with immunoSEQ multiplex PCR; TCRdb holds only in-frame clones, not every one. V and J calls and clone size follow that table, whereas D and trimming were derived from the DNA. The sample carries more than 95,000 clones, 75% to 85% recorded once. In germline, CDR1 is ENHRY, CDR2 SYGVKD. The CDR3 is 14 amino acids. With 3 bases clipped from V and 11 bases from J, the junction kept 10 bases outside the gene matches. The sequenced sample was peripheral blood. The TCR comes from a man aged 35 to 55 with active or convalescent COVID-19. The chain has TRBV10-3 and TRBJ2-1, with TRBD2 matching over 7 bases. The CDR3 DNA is TGTGCCATCAGTGAAGGGACTACGGGTCGTCAGCAGTTCTTC. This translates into CAISEGTTGRQQFF.